The 5 T cell receptor beta chains given below trace back to one sample, sequenced in a study of cytomegalovirus exposure and HLA in healthy donors. Use of 60 Vbeta and 13 Jbeta primers characterized the PCR. This table comes from immunoSEQ multiplex PCR, and its TCRdb copy is limited to in-frame clones, with some not included. This sample has about 160,000 clones, with approximately 81% found just once. The specimen sequenced was PBMCs. The receptors stem from a female donor in good health and CMV-seronegative.

The chain couples TRBV4-3 to TRBJ1-5; 7 bases agree with TRBD1. The CDR3 spans 14 residues. J was trimmed by 4 bases and V by 4 bases; bases with no gene match: 4. Germline values: CDR1 LGHNA, CDR2 YSLEER. DNA for the CDR3: TGCGCCAGCAGCCCGGGACAGCAAAATCAGCCCCAGCATTTT. The encoded protein is CASSPGQQNQPQHF.

The chain recombines TRBV7-3 with TRBJ2-6; D is perhaps TRBD2 (5 bases). Trimming took off 5 bases at V and 2 bases at J, with 13 bases between the two ends. This CDR3 region has 16 residues. Germline V CDR1 and CDR2: SGHTA, FQGTGA. CDR3: CASSPRVSAGANVLTF. The CDR3 DNA is TGTGCCAGCAGCCCGAGGGTCTCTGCTGGGGCCAACGTCCTGACTTTC.

This clone was detected only once. The V gene is TRBV11-2, the J gene TRBJ1-2; D may be TRBD1 (5 bases). Germline loops: CDR1 SGHAT, CDR2 FQNNGV. Trimming stripped 0 bases from V and 5 bases from J, with 7 bases between. The CDR3 is 13 residues long. The CDR3 here is CASSLDRQYGYTF. CDR3 DNA sequence: TGTGCCAGCAGCTTAGATCGACAGTATGGCTACACCTTC.

This clone was seen more than once but under ten times. This chain links TRBV20-1 with TRBJ1-2; D call uncertain. CDR1 and CDR2 (germline): DFQATT, SNEGSKA (reference sequence). The CDR3 totals 11 residues. V lost 6 bases to trimming and J lost 3 bases, with 8 bases between them. CDR3 nucleotide sequence: TGCAGTGCCCACCGAGACTATGGCTACACCTTC. Translated: CSAHRDYGYTF.

The chain recombines TRBV6-1 with TRBJ2-1; no clear D. This CDR3 is 13 amino acids long. Germline CDR1 MNHNS, CDR2 SASEGT. Trimming removed 2 bases from V and 5 bases from J, with 7 bases in between. The CDR3 DNA reads TGTGCCAGCAGTGAACTAGGAGACAATGAGCAGTTCTTC. It is translated as CASSELGDNEQFF.